This TCR beta chain came from a study of CD8 T cells in ankylosing spondylitis. TCRdb re-analysed the 5' RACE reads in MiXCR, keeping a single row per CDR3 protein. The sample includes almost 250,000 distinct CDR3 sequences, roughly a third of them seen just once. Study outcomes and limitations: Within peripheral blood, clones linked to disease were CD8+ and relatively rare.

Concerning this clonotype itself: As yet, its antigen is unknown.

The CDR3 loop spans 13 amino acids. Between the trimmed V and J ends, which lost 4 bases and 5 bases, there was a span of 10 bases. Germline CDR1 SGHRS, CDR2 YFSETQ. The sample consisted of blood, either unsorted or a sorted T cell fraction (not recorded which). This clonotype was sampled from a male donor with ankylosing spondylitis or in good health (not recorded which). The rearrangement links TRBV5-1 to TRBJ2-1; no reliable D call. CDR3 nucleotide sequence: TGCGCCAGCAGCCGGGCAGCCAACAATGAGCAGTTCTTC. It specifies CASSRAANNEQFF.